The 12 T cell receptor beta chains below were found in one sample sequenced in a study of spatial heterogeneity in lung cancer. TCRdb redid the calling of the 5' RACE reads with MiXCR, one entry per CDR3 protein. The sample lists about 5,000 distinct CDR3 sequences, roughly 2.9% seen once, with 24% in the top ten. Time point meaning: sample taken at primary tumor resection. Sequencing was performed on normal lung tissue next to the tumor, taken at surgery. These receptors all stem from a male donor with early-stage non-small cell lung cancer.

This clonotype is medium-sized. This chain joins TRBV7-6 and TRBJ1-2, with TRBD1 identical over 8 bases. The junction had 9 bases not matched to a gene; V was cut back by 5 bases and J by 4 bases. Germline V gene sequence: CDR1 SGHVS, CDR2 FNYEAQ. There are 15 residues in the CDR3. Written as DNA, the CDR3 is TGTGCCAGCAGCCCCGGACAGGGTCCTGTCTATGGCTACACCTTC. It codes for CASSPGQGPVYGYTF.

In its sample, this clonotype was seen many times. The chain links TRBV5-1 to TRBJ2-5; 7 bases map to TRBD1. The CDR3 runs 16 residues. CDR1 is SGHRS and CDR2 is YFSETQ in the germline V gene. Trimming removed 5 bases from V and 4 bases from J; junction bases left unmatched: 14. CDR3 sequence reads: CASSGDREMRRETQYF. In DNA form, the CDR3 reads TGCGCCAGCAGTGGAGACAGGGAGATGCGTAGAGAGACCCAGTACTTC. The full variable domain, in which reference TRBV5-1 and TRBJ2-5 provide the parts outside the CDR3, is KAGVTQTPRYLIKTRGQQVTLSCSPISGHRSVSWYQQTPGQGLQFLFEYFSETQRNKGNFPGRFSGRQFSNSRSEMNVSTLELGDSALYLCASSGDREMRRETQYFGPGTRLLVL.

This clonotype counts as medium-sized. The V call is TRBV5-1, the J call TRBJ1-1; the D is unclear. Deletions cut 1 base from V and 3 bases from J, with 7 bases between. This CDR3 has 13 amino acids. The V gene's germline CDR1 is SGHRS and CDR2 YFSETQ. The CDR3: CASSLSRDTEAFF. Written as DNA, the CDR3 is TGCGCCAGCAGCTTGTCGAGGGACACTGAAGCTTTCTTT.

By share of the sample, this clonotype is medium-sized. The V and J genes are TRBV11-2 and TRBJ2-1, with 15 bases fitting TRBD2. There are 17 residues in the CDR3. V was pared by 5 bases and J by 8 bases, with 10 bases of the junction left unmatched. Germline-derived CDR1 and CDR2 are SGHAT and FQNNGV. The chain's CDR3 is CASSPRTSGGALYEQFF. The DNA for the CDR3 is TGTGCCAGCAGCCCGAGGACTAGCGGGGGGGCCCTCTATGAGCAGTTCTTC. The whole variable domain, filled in from reference TRBV11-2 and TRBJ2-1, reads EAGVAQSPRYKIIEKRQSVAFWCNPISGHATLYWYQQILGQGPKLLIQFQNNGVVDDSQLPKDRFSAERLKGVDSTLKIQPAKLEDSAVYLCASSPRTSGGALYEQFFGPGTRLTVL.

This clonotype was counted at least ten times. CDR3 in amino acids: CASSLPLSYNEQFF. The CDR3 DNA reads TGTGCCAGCAGCTTGCCGCTATCCTACAATGAGCAGTTCTTC. The gene calls are TRBV5-4 and TRBJ2-1; D not resolved. V lost 1 base to trimming and J lost 1 base, with 6 bases between them. The CDR3 is made up of 14 amino acids. Germline CDR1 and CDR2: SGHNT and YYREEE (reference sequence).

This clonotype showed up many times. The J gene is TRBJ1-2, the V gene TRBV15, with D possibly being TRBD1 (6 bases). The CDR3 spans 16 residues. Between the trimmed V and J ends, which lost 0 bases and 5 bases, there was a span of 16 bases. Germline assignment: CDR1 LNHNV and CDR2 YYDKDF (reference sequence). As DNA, the CDR3 is TGTGCCACCAGCAGAGAATCCCCTACAGGGTATTATGGCTACACCTTC. It encodes CATSRESPTGYYGYTF.

This clonotype showed up many times. V usage is TRBV2 and J usage is TRBJ2-3; D gene unclear. CDR1 and CDR2 from the germline V gene are SNHLY and FYNNEI. CDR3 length: 12 residues. The ends were cut back, 6 bases at V and 2 bases at J, with 6 bases in the middle. CDR3 sequence (DNA): TGTGCCAGCAGGAGGTACACAGATACGCAGTATTTT. Translation gives CASRRYTDTQYF.

Ten or more counts support this clonotype. The chain links TRBV12-3 or TRBV12-4 to TRBJ2-6, with D unclear. The CDR3 contains 14 residues. V lost 5 bases and J 2 bases, leaving 7 bases between the germline ends. CDR3 in amino acids: CASSVSAGANVLTF. CDR3 DNA: TGTGCCAGCAGTGTGTCTGCTGGGGCCAACGTCCTGACTTTC.

This clonotype was seen at least ten times. This rearrangement joins TRBV7-2 to TRBJ1-3; TRBD1 aligns across 8 bases. CDR1 and CDR2 (germline): SGHTA, FQGNSA. CDR3 size: 15 residues. Trimming removed 4 bases from V and 4 bases from J; junction bases left unmatched: 6. CDR3 sequence: CASSWRQGSGNTIYF. The DNA of the CDR3 is TGTGCCAGCAGCTGGCGACAGGGGTCCGGAAACACCATATATTTT. Full variable domain (rest looked up from reference TRBV7-2 and TRBJ1-3): GAGVSQSPSNKVTEKGKDVELRCDPISGHTALYWYRQSLGQGLEFLIYFQGNSAPDKSGLPSDRFSAERTGGSVSTLTIQRTQQEDSAVYLCASSWRQGSGNTIYFGEGSWLTVV.

This clonotype was seen ten or more times. This chain links TRBV30 with TRBJ2-7; D call uncertain. Germline V gives CDR1 GTSNPN, CDR2 SVGIG (reference sequence). The CDR3 consists of 11 residues. V was cut by 1 base and J by 4 bases, with 5 bases left in between. The CDR3: CAWSDQYEQYF. Here the CDR3 DNA reads TGTGCCTGGAGTGACCAATACGAGCAGTACTTC.

This clonotype showed up many times. The chain carries TRBV24-1 and TRBJ2-2; D is undetermined. This CDR3 contains 13 residues. The germline gives CDR1 KGHDR, CDR2 SFDVKD. Trimming shortened V by 5 bases and J by 1 base, and 4 bases separated the two germline ends. The CDR3 spells CATSGWNTGELFF. CDR3 bases: TGTGCCACCAGTGGTTGGAACACCGGGGAGCTGTTTTTT.

This clonotype counts as medium-sized. This sequence joins TRBV20-1 and TRBJ2-2; D is undetermined. V lost 0 bases to trimming and J lost 2 bases, with 1 base between them. Germline CDR1 DFQATT, CDR2 SNEGSKA (reference sequence). The CDR3 is 12 amino acids. As DNA, the CDR3 is TGCAGTGCTAGAGATAACACCGGGGAGCTGTTTTTT. Its protein is CSARDNTGELFF.